This T cell receptor beta chain was observed in a study of post-analysis software for immune sequencing data. The CDR3 loop spans 14 amino acids. Germline V gives CDR1 SGHKS, CDR2 YYEKEE (reference sequence). With respect to this clonotype: Its cognate antigen is unknown.

Presence of unique molecular identifiers characterized the TCR beta cDNA libraries. Around 460,000 cDNA molecules came from about 1 to 10 million T cells. Via MiXCR, TCRdb re-called the PCR reads, giving one row per CDR3 protein. This table has about 820,000 distinct CDR3 sequences, under 70% appearing once. General observations from the study: Relative to controls, patients with multiple sclerosis showed significantly lower normalized Chao1 diversity. Among five TRBV segments more frequent in patients than controls were TRBV5-6, TRBV5-1 and TRBV20-1.

This TCR was sampled from a girl aged 10-17 years with multiple sclerosis. The chain employs TRBV5-5 and TRBJ2-5; 9 nucleotides match TRBD1. Matching the DNA end better, TRBJ2-7 makes the J call doubtful. Material: blood. In nucleotides, the CDR3 is TGTGCCAGCAGCCGGGACAGGGAATATTACGAGCAGTACTTC. This gives the protein CASSRDREYYEQYF.